The T cell receptor beta chain described here comes from a study of control samples from healthy donors and cancer patients. Here immunoSEQ multiplex PCR was the method, and the copy in TCRdb shows in-frame clones only, minus some. Of around 95,000 clones listed, roughly 90% were seen once; the top ten hold under 20%. The germline V gene encodes CDR1 MDHEN and CDR2 SYDVKM. This CDR3 region has 14 residues. The junction had 5 bases not matched to a gene; V was cut back by 6 bases and J by 1 base. The rearrangement joins TRBV28 to TRBJ1-2; 7 nucleotides agree with TRBD1. The sequencing input was blood. The TCR originated in a woman aged 45-60 years in good health. CDR3 sequence (DNA): TGTGCCAGCAGCCGAAGGGGGCTTAACTATGGCTACACCTTC. Translation gives CASSRRGLNYGYTF.